The sequence of this TCR beta chain was determined in a study of blood T cells in healthy people across ages. A second roughly 7 to 11 cycle PCR used barcoded and J-beta primers. Each CDR3 protein is one row after TCRdb ran MiXCR on the 5' RACE reads. The sample shows around 800,000 distinct CDR3 sequences, about 62% of them seen only once. Regarding the study as a whole: The fall in TCR beta diversity per million T cells was roughly linear with age.

This clonotype appeared a few times. The antigen is unknown. Germline-derived CDR1 and CDR2 are MDHEN and SYDVKM. This CDR3 region has 15 residues. V lost 5 bases and J 1 base, leaving 12 bases between the germline ends. J is TRBJ2-1 and V is TRBV28; no clear D gene. Sequencing was done on a sample of blood. This receptor was identified in a man aged 30-40 years in good health. This CDR3 reads CASSAPRASYNEQFF. The CDR3 DNA is TGTGCCAGCAGTGCCCCTCGGGCGTCCTACAATGAGCAGTTCTTC.